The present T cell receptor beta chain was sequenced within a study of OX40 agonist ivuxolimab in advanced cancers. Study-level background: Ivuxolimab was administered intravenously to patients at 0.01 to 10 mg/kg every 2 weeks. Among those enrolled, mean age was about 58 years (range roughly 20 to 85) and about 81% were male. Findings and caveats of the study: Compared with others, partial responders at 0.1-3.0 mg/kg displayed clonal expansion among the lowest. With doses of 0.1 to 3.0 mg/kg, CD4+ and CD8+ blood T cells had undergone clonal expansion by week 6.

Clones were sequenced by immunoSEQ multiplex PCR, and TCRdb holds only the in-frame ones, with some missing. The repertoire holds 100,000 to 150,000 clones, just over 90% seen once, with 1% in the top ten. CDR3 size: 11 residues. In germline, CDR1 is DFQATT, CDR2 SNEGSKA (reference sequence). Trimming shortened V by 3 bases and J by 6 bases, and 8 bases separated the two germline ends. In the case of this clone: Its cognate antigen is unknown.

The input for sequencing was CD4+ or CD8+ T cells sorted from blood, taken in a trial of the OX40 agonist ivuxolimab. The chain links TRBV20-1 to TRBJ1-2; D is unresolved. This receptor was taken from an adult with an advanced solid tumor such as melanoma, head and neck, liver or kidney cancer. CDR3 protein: CSASWRHGYTF. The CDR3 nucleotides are TGCAGTGCTAGTTGGCGGCATGGCTACACCTTC.